These 5 T cell receptor beta chains originate from one sample sequenced in a study of T cell responses to AZD1222 COVID-19 vaccine. The assay was immunoSEQ multiplex PCR, and TCRdb's table has in-frame clones only and misses some. The table lists about 73,000 clones, approximately 90% of them singletons. The sample was peripheral blood, taken on day 0 of AZD1222 vaccination. The receptors originated from an adult in good health.

J is TRBJ1-1 and V is TRBV18, with D possibly being TRBD1 (6 bases). This CDR3 spans 13 amino acids. Germline V gene lookup returns CDR1 KGHSH and CDR2 LQKENI. The V end was cut by 5 bases, the J end by 7 bases, with 14 bases between. The CDR3 DNA is TGTGCCAGCTCAGCCGAGGGGGGGATTGAAGCTTTCTTT. This encodes CASSAEGGIEAFF.

The genes are TRBV27 and TRBJ2-1; D remains unclear. Germline V gene lookup returns CDR1 MNHEY and CDR2 SMNVEV (reference sequence). CDR3 length: 13 residues. Trimming took off 7 bases at V and 4 bases at J, with 11 bases between the two ends. CDR3 sequence (DNA): TGTGCCAGCATCCCGGCCGGGTACAATGAGCAGTTCTTC. Protein sequence: CASIPAGYNEQFF.

V gene TRBV9 combines with J gene TRBJ1-1; 9 bases are shared with TRBD1. Germline loops: CDR1 SGDLS, CDR2 YYNGEE. V gave up 4 bases and J gave up 6 bases; unmatched junction bases: 10. This CDR3 is built from 15 residues. The CDR3 loop is CASSYQDRGLAEAFF. The CDR3 DNA reads TGTGCCAGCAGCTATCAGGACAGGGGTTTGGCTGAAGCTTTCTTT.

J is TRBJ1-5 and V is TRBV12-3 or TRBV12-4; TRBD1 agrees at 8 bases. The V gene end was trimmed by 9 bases and the J gene end by 7 bases; junction bases not matched to a gene: 8. The CDR3 spans 13 residues. The CDR3, as DNA: TGTGCCAGGCCGACAGGGGCGAGACAGCCCCAGCATTTT. This sequence encodes CARPTGARQPQHF.

The chain recombines TRBV11-2 with TRBJ2-3; 7 bases fit TRBD2. Losses at the gene ends were 4 bases for V and 6 bases for J; bases not matched to a gene: 4. The CDR3 consists of 13 residues. Germline CDR1 SGHAT, CDR2 FQNNGV. CDR3 coding DNA: TGTGCCAGCAGCTGGACTAGTTCCGATACGCAGTATTTT. This encodes CASSWTSSDTQYF.